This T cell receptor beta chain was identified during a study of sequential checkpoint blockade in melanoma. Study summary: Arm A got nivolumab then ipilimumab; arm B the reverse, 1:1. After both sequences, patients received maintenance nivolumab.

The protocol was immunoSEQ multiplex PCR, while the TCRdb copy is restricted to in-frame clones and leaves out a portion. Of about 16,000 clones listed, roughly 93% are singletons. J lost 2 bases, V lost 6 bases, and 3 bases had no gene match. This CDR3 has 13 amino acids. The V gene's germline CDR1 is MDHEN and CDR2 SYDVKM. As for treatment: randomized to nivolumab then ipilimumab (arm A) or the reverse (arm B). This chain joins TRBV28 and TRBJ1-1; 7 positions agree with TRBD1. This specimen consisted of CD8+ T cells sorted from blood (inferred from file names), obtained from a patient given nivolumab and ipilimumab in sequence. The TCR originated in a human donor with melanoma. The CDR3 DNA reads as TGTGCCAGCAGCCGACAGGGAAACACTGAAGCTTTCTTT. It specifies CASSRQGNTEAFF.